Here is one T cell receptor (beta chain) with its context. Its specific antigen is unknown. Per-nucleotide qualities are absent, and no much larger clonotype sits a single base away. The germline V gene (reference sequence) provides CDR1 LNHNV and CDR2 YYDKDF. V is reduced by 1 base and J by 3 bases, leaving a spacing of 10 bases between them. From its cysteine to its phenylalanine, the CDR3 spans 14 amino acids. The kept DNA is CDR3 alone, 42 bases in frame from the first base. CD8 naive samples consisted of CD45RO-negative cells that were positively selected for CCR7, yielding a CD45RA+CCR7+ population without TemRA cells. The donors were healthy, HIV-negative adults with no recently reported acute infections or vaccinations. All donors were Caucasian adults living in Nashville, Tennessee, USA. After blood collection by leukapheresis, PBMCs were isolated using Ficoll-Histopaque density gradient centrifugation and then cryopreserved in the vapor phase of liquid nitrogen. Purity and quantity of every magnetically sorted T cell population were checked by analytical flow cytometry. From each sorted fraction, genomic DNA was isolated and quantified by UV absorbance on a Nanodrop 2000c.

This entry comes from a study of shared clonotypes between healthy human individuals (TCRdb year 2020). General notes on the study: The cohort included three men and a couple of women between 18 and 49 years of age. To increase sequencing depth and limit assay-specific biases, different laboratories used diverse techniques to prepare libraries and sequence TCR repertoires. Per donor, three plates each were used for CD4 naive and CD4 memory, two for CD8 naive, and one for CD8 memory. Per donor, leukapheresis produced somewhere between about 0.94 and 9 billion PBMCs. Blood TCR repertoires of a handful of healthy adults were deeply sequenced to estimate repertoire size and the extent of clonotype sharing between individuals. Study-level results and caveats: Incomplete sequencing was indicated by rarefaction of sorted-subset datasets, despite the large sequencing depth. Naive subsets generally had larger estimated clonotype richness than memory subsets did. Based on pairwise subsampling, the degree of clonotype sharing among donors was expected to be affected by sequencing depth. Sampling was restricted to blood, and TCR repertoires in tissue are likely to differ from TCR repertoires in blood. Across four donors, roughly 5.4% of naive CD4, roughly 3.8% of naive CD8, around 2.1% of memory CD4, and roughly 0.41% of memory CD8 clonotypes were shared. The genetic and exposure-history diversity represented was limited by the small number of donors. Compared with non-shared clonotypes, the clonotypes found in all four sorted-subset donors had higher generation probabilities.

Using the deep immunoSEQ assay, TCR CDR3 regions were amplified from genomic DNA by multiplex PCR. Extracted genomic DNA from each cell subset was spread evenly across all wells of several immunoSEQ 96-well plates, with each plate serving as a replicate. For sorted subsets, roughly 200 ng of genomic DNA, equivalent to 25,000 to 30,000 T cell genomes, went into each replicate PCR. Purified libraries were measured with a Qubit 3.0 fluorometer, size-checked on a Bioanalyzer 2100, and measured again with the KAPA Library Quantification kit. Each immunoSEQ 96-well plate was sequenced on its own single-read 150-cycle Illumina NextSeq 550 flow cell. Per the authors' processing: Because only junctional sequences without quality scores were contained in the immunoSEQ output, filtering matching that applied to full-length reads could not be performed. To assign V/J genes and CDR3, sequences were annotated using PyIR, a Python wrapper for IgBLAST v1.9, with IMGT germline references. Any read was removed if the V/J assignment was weak (E-value above 1e-6), the CDR3 was missing, or the read contained stop codons, out-of-frame junctions, or ambiguous translated residues. V3J clonotypes were defined as sequences sharing the same inferred V gene, J gene, and CDR3 amino acid sequence. Percentage overlap between repertoires was computed as shared unique clonotypes divided by the size of the smaller repertoire. RTK rarefaction, the Chao1 estimator, and Recon v2.1 estimates of unobserved clonotypes were used to assess repertoire richness. OLGA was used to compute generation probabilities for all TCRbeta clonotypes that the gDNA method yielded from a few donors. Drawn from immuneACCESS, this table holds only the in-frame rearrangements with V and J called that TCRdb kept. Clones are partly lost; checked studies trace under half to an unresolved V gene and leave the rest unexplained. V, J and clone size were drawn from that table, and D and trimming were deduced from the DNA. This sample has more than 2 million clones in its table, and roughly 94% of those were observed once. In total, the top ten clones hold 1.1% of the sample.

The sequence came from a man younger than 35 in good health. The chain is encoded by TRBV15 joined to TRBJ2-7; the D gene cannot be named for sure. The sample comprised naive CD8+ T cells sorted from blood. In light of the paper, this sample's cell subset or site label describes: CD45RA+CCR7+. The CDR3 region has the sequence CATSRALGYYEQYF. The DNA sequence is given as TGTGCCACCAGCAGAGCGTTGGGCTACTACGAGCAGTACTTC.